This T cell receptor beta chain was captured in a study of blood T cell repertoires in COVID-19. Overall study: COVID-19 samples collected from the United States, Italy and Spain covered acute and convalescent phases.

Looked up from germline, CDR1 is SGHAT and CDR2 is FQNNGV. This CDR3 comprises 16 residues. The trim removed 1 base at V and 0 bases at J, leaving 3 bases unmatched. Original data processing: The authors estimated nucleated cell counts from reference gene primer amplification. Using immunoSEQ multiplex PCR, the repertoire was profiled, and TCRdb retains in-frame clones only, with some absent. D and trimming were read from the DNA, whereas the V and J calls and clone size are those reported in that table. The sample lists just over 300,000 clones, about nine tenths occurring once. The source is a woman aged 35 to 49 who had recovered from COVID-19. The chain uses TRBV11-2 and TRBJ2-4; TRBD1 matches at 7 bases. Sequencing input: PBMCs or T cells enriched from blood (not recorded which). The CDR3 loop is CASSLATGVAKNIQYF. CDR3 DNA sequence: TGTGCCAGCAGCTTAGCCACAGGGGTAGCCAAAAACATTCAGTACTTC. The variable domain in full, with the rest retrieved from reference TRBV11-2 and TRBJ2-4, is EAGVAQSPRYKIIEKRQSVAFWCNPISGHATLYWYQQILGQGPKLLIQFQNNGVVDDSQLPKDRFSAERLKGVDSTLKIQPAKLEDSAVYLCASSLATGVAKNIQYFGAGTRLSVL.